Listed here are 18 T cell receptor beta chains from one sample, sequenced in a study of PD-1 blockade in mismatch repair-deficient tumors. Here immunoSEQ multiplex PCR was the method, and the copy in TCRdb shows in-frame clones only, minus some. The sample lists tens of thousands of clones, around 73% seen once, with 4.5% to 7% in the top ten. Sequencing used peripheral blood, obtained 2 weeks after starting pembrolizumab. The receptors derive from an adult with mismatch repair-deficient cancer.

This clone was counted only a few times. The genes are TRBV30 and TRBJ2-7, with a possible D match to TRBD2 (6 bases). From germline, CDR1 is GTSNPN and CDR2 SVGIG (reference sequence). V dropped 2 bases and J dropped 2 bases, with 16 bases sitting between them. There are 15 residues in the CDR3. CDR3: CAWSTRGSGTYEQYF. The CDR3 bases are TGTGCCTGGAGTACCCGGGGTAGCGGTACCTACGAGCAGTACTTC. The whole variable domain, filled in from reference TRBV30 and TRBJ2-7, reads SQTIHQWPATLVQPVGSPLSLECTVEGTSNPNLYWYRQAAGRGLQLLFYSVGIGQISSEVPQNLSASRPQDRQFILSSKKLLLSDSGFYLCAWSTRGSGTYEQYFGPGTRLTVT.

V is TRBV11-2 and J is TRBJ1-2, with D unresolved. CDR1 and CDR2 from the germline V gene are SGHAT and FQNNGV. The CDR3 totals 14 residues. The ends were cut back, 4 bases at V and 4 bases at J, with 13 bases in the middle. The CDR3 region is CASSSDPTFYGYTF. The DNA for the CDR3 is TGTGCCAGCAGCTCAGATCCAACCTTCTATGGCTACACCTTC.

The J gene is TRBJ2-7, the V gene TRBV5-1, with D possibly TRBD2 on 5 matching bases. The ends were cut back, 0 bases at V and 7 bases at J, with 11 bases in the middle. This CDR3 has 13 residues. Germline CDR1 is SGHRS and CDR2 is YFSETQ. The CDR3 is CASSLEASWEQYF. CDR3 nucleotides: TGCGCCAGCAGCTTGGAAGCTAGCTGGGAGCAGTACTTC.

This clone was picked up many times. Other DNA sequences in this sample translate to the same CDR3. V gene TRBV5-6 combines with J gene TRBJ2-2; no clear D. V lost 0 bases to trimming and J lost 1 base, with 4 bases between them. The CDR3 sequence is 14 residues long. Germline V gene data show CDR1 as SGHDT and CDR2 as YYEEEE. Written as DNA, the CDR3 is TGTGCCAGCAGCTTGGGAAGGAACACCGGGGAGCTGTTTTTT. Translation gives CASSLGRNTGELFF. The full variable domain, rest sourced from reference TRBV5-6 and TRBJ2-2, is DAGVTQSPTHLIKTRGQQVTLRCSPKSGHDTVSWYQQALGQGPQFIFQYYEEEERQRGNFPDRFSGHQFPNYSSELNVNALLLGDSALYLCASSLGRNTGELFFGEGSRLTVL.

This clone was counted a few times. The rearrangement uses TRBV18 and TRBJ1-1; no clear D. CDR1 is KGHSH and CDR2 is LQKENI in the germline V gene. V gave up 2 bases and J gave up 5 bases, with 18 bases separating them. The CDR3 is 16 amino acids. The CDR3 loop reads CASSPRTVDRRTEAFF. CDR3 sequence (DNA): TGTGCCAGCTCACCAAGAACAGTCGACCGACGAACTGAAGCTTTCTTT.

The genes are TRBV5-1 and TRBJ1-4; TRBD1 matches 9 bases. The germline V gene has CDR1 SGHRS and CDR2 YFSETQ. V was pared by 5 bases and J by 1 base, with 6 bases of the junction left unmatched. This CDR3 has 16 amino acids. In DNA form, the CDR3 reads TGCGCCAGCAGTTTCACAGGGGGCCAAACTAATGAAAAACTGTTTTTT. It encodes CASSFTGGQTNEKLFF. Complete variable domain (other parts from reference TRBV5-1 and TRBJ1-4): KAGVTQTPRYLIKTRGQQVTLSCSPISGHRSVSWYQQTPGQGLQFLFEYFSETQRNKGNFPGRFSGRQFSNSRSEMNVSTLELGDSALYLCASSFTGGQTNEKLFFGSGTQLSVL.

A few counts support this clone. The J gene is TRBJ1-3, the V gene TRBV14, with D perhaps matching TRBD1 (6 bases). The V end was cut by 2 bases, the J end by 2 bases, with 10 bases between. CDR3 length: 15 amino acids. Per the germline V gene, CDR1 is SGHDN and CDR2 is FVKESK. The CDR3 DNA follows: TGTGCCAGCAGCCAATATGCAGGGGCTGGAAACACCATATATTTT. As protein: CASSQYAGAGNTIYF.

DNA of the CDR3: TGTGCCAGTAGAGGGGGACAGGACTCCTACGAGCAGTACTTC. This translates into CASRGGQDSYEQYF. The rearrangement uses TRBV19 and TRBJ2-7; 8 positions agree with TRBD1. This CDR3 has 14 residues. Trimming cost V 6 bases and J 0 bases; bases outside gene matches: 4. Germline loops: CDR1 LNHDA, CDR2 SQIVND (reference sequence).

CDR3 in DNA: TGTGCCAGCTCCCCGGGACAGGGCTACACTGAAGCTTTCTTT. It yields the protein CASSPGQGYTEAFF. The rearrangement joins TRBV5-4 to TRBJ1-1; 9 nucleotides line up with TRBD1. Trimming removed 7 bases from V and 3 bases from J; junction bases left unmatched: 7. This CDR3 is 14 amino acids long. CDR1 SGHNT and CDR2 YYREEE come from the germline V gene (reference sequence).

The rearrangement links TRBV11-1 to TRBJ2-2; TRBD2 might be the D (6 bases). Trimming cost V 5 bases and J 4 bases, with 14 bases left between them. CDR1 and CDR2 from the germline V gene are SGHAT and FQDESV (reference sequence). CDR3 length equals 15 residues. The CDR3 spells CASSHLRELTGELFF. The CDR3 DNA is TGTGCCAGCAGCCACTTACGGGAGCTCACCGGGGAGCTGTTTTTT.

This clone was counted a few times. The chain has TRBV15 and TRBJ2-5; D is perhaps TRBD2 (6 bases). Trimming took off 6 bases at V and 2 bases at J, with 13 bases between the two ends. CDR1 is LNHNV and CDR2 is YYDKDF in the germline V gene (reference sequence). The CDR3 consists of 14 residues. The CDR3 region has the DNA TGTGCCACCAGAACCGGGAGCCAACAAGAGACCCAGTACTTC. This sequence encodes CATRTGSQQETQYF.

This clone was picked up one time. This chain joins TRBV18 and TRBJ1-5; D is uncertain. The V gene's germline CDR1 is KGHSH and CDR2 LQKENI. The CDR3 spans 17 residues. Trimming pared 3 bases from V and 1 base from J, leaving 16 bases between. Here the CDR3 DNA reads TGTGCCAGCTCACCGGCAGTGAAAGGTATAAGCAATCAGCCCCAGCATTTT. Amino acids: CASSPAVKGISNQPQHF.

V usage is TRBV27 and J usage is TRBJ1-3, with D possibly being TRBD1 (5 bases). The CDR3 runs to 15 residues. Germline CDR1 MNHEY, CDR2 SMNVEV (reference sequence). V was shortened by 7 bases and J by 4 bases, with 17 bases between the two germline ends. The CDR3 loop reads CASTSGKSSGNTIYF. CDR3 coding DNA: TGTGCCAGCACATCAGGGAAGAGTTCGGGAAACACCATATATTTT.

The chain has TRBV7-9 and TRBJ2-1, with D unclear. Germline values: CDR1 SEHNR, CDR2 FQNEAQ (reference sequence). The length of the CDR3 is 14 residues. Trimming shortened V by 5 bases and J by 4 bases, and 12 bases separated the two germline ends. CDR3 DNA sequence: TGTGCCAGCAGCCGAGGATACCGATACAATGAGCAGTTCTTC. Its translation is CASSRGYRYNEQFF.

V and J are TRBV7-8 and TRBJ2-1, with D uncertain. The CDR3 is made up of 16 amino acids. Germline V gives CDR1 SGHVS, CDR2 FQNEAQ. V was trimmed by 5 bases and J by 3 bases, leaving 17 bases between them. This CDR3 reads CASSTQNPLLYNEQFF. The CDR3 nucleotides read TGTGCCAGCAGCACCCAGAACCCCCTTCTCTACAATGAGCAGTTCTTC.

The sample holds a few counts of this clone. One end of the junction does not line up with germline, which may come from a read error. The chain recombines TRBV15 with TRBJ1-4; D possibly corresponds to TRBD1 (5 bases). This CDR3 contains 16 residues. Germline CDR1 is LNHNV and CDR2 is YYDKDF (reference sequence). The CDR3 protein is CATSRDSGRTNDKLFF. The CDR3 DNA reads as TGTGCCACCAGCAGAGATTCGGGGCGGACTAATGACAAACTGTTTTTT.

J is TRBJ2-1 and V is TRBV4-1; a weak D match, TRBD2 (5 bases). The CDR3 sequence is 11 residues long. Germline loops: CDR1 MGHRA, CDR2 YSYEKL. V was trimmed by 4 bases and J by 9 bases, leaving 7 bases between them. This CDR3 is CASSLSGEQFF. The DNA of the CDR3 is TGCGCCAGCAGCCTAAGCGGTGAGCAGTTCTTC.

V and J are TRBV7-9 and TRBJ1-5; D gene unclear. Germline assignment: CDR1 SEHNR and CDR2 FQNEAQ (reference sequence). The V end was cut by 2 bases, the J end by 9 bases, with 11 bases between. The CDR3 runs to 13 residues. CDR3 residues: CASSLTVEGPQHF. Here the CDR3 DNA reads TGTGCCAGCAGCTTAACGGTGGAAGGGCCCCAGCATTTT.